The 20 T cell receptor beta chains below were found in one sample sequenced in a study of persistence of HIV-infected CD4 T cells. These TCRs' antigens remain unknown. The libraries were made with immunoSEQ version 4 in survey mode. The assay was immunoSEQ multiplex PCR, and TCRdb's table has in-frame clones only and misses some. Altogether more than 35,000 clones are present, about 87% being singletons, with the ten largest covering approximately 1.3%. Anti-CD3/anti-CD28 beads served as a nonspecific positive control stimulus. CD4+ T cells upregulating both CD40 ligand and CD69 were sorted as responding cells. The specimen comprised CD4+ T cells sorted from PBMCs after approximately 20-hour stimulation, sampled from a patient who received antiretroviral therapy. The receptors come from an adult man with HIV who was CMV-seropositive.

CDR3 sequence: CASSLVSREGYEQYF. Here the CDR3 DNA reads TGTGCCAGCAGCTTGGTCTCACGGGAGGGCTACGAGCAGTACTTC. The chain recombines TRBV5-4 with TRBJ2-7; 8 bases are a match to TRBD2. This CDR3 has 15 amino acids. CDR1 is SGHNT and CDR2 is YYREEE in the germline V gene (reference sequence). Trimming took 0 bases from V and 3 from J; bases not matched to a gene: 5.

The chain has TRBV4-1 and TRBJ2-7, with TRBD1 as a possible D gene (7 bases). Germline assignment: CDR1 MGHRA and CDR2 YSYEKL. The V gene lost 5 bases and the J gene lost 7 bases, with 18 bases spanning the gap. The CDR3 totals 14 residues. The CDR3 region has the DNA TGCGCCAGCAGCTATAGTGAGACAGGGAGGGAGCAGTACTTC. Translation gives CASSYSETGREQYF.

The CDR3 reads CASSSGLAGGSNEQFF. The DNA for the CDR3 is TGTGCCAGCAGCTCGGGACTAGCGGGGGGGAGCAATGAGCAGTTCTTC. This chain uses TRBV11-3 with TRBJ2-1; TRBD2 aligns across 16 bases. Germline V lookup: CDR1 SGHNT, CDR2 YENEEA. V dropped 4 bases and J dropped 6; count of bases not matched to a gene: 3. The CDR3 is 16 amino acids.

V is TRBV11-2 and J is TRBJ1-1; D unclear. V dropped 2 bases and J dropped 3 bases, with 1 base sitting between them. The CDR3 has 11 residues. CDR1 is SGHAT and CDR2 is FQNNGV in the germline V gene. The DNA of the CDR3 is TGTGCCAGCAGCTTATACACTGAAGCTTTCTTT. Translating it yields CASSLYTEAFF.

V and J are TRBV10-3 and TRBJ1-1; D is possibly TRBD1 (5 bases). V was clipped by 0 bases and J by 4 bases, with 12 bases between them. CDR1 is ENHRY, CDR2 SYGVKD, per germline. CDR3 length: 15 amino acids. The CDR3 spells CAISESGQVGTEAFF. In nucleotides, the CDR3 is TGTGCCATCAGTGAGTCGGGGCAAGTTGGCACTGAAGCTTTCTTT.

V gene TRBV5-1 combines with J gene TRBJ1-1; D gene unclear. CDR3 length: 13 amino acids. CDR1 is SGHRS, CDR2 YFSETQ, per germline. The V end lost 0 bases, the J end lost 4 bases, and 7 bases lay between the germline ends. CDR3 protein: CASSLARLTEAFF. DNA of the CDR3: TGCGCCAGCAGCTTGGCGCGCCTCACTGAAGCTTTCTTT.

The chain is built from TRBV29-1 and TRBJ1-1, with D possibly TRBD1 on 6 matching bases. Trimming took 6 bases from V and 1 from J, leaving 12 bases between them. The CDR3 runs to 13 residues. Germline V gene sequence: CDR1 SQVTM, CDR2 ANQGSEA. For the CDR3, the DNA is TGCAGCGTAAAGCAGGGGTCGAACACTGAAGCTTTCTTT. Protein: CSVKQGSNTEAFF.

A single count supports this clone. The genes are TRBV19 and TRBJ1-4, with a tentative D call TRBD1 (6 bases). Germline V gene data show CDR1 as LNHDA and CDR2 as SQIVND (reference sequence). This CDR3 spans 13 amino acids. V dropped 6 bases and J dropped 4 bases, with 9 bases sitting between them. The CDR3 bases are TGTGCCAGTAGACAGGGCTATAATGAAAAACTGTTTTTT. Translated, it gives CASRQGYNEKLFF.

This chain uses TRBV11-3 with TRBJ2-1; 9 bases are a match to TRBD1. V lost 5 bases to trimming and J lost 7 bases; unmatched junction nucleotides: 9. CDR1 and CDR2 from the germline V gene are SGHNT and YENEEA. CDR3 length equals 15 residues. The CDR3 DNA follows: TGTGCCAGCAGCCGGGACAGGGTCGGGTTGAATGAGCAGTTCTTC. It is translated as CASSRDRVGLNEQFF.

The chain links TRBV7-9 to TRBJ1-1; unclear D gene. CDR3 length: 14 residues. CDR1 is SEHNR and CDR2 is FQNEAQ in the germline V gene (reference sequence). V lost 0 bases and J lost 4, with 9 bases in between. The chain's CDR3 is CASSLAGPSTEAFF. DNA for the CDR3: TGTGCCAGCAGCTTAGCCGGGCCGAGCACTGAAGCTTTCTTT. Using reference TRBV7-9 and TRBJ1-1 for the parts outside the CDR3, the full variable domain is DTGVSQNPRHKITKRGQNVTFRCDPISEHNRLYWYRQTLGQGPEFLTYFQNEAQLEKSRLLSDRFSAERPKGSFSTLEIQRTEQGDSAMYLCASSLAGPSTEAFFGQGTRLTVV.

V is TRBV25-1 and J is TRBJ1-2; D is perhaps TRBD1 (5 bases). From germline, CDR1 is MGHDK and CDR2 SYGVNS. Trimming shortened V by 1 base and J by 7 bases, and 13 bases separated the two germline ends. This CDR3 is 14 amino acids long. The CDR3 is CASSEFPGKSGYTF. The CDR3 nucleotides read TGTGCCAGCAGTGAATTTCCAGGGAAGAGTGGCTACACCTTC.

The chain carries TRBV3-1 (or the pseudogene TRBV3-2) and TRBJ2-3; 16 positions agree with TRBD2. Losses at the gene ends were 3 bases for V and 8 bases for J; bases not matched to a gene: 8. From germline, CDR1 is LGHDT and CDR2 YNNKEL (reference sequence). The CDR3 runs to 17 residues. The CDR3 is CASSQGTSGGAWGTQYF. In DNA, the CDR3 is TGTGCCAGCAGCCAGGGGACTAGCGGGGGGGCCTGGGGTACGCAGTATTTT.

The chain recombines TRBV18 with TRBJ2-1; TRBD2 matches 7 bases. Trimming took 1 base from V and 7 from J; bases not matched to a gene: 7. CDR1 and CDR2 (germline): KGHSH, LQKENI. This CDR3 has 15 residues. The CDR3 DNA reads TGTGCCAGCTCACCACTTCGCGGGGGTCCAAATGAGCAGTTCTTC. It is translated as CASSPLRGGPNEQFF.

This clone was seen just once. The chain combines TRBV27 with TRBJ2-1; 11 bases fit TRBD2. This CDR3 region has 15 residues. Unmatched junction bases numbered 11, after V lost 8 bases and J lost 8 bases. Germline-derived CDR1 and CDR2 are MNHEY and SMNVEV (reference sequence). The CDR3 here is CASPGLAGGHDEQFF. As DNA, the CDR3 is TGTGCCAGCCCGGGGCTAGCGGGGGGCCACGATGAGCAGTTCTTC.

Worth noting for this clone: At one of its ends the junction is not consistent with the germline gene, which may arise from a read error. The chain carries TRBV3-1 (or the pseudogene TRBV3-2) and TRBJ1-6; 8 nucleotides match TRBD1. The CDR3 covers 12 residues. Germline-derived CDR1 and CDR2 are LGHDT and YNNKEL (reference sequence). The CDR3 loop is CATSRGQSPLHF. CDR3 bases: TGTGCCACCAGCAGGGGGCAGTCACCCCTCCACTTT.

J is TRBJ1-2 and V is TRBV19, with 12 nucleotides matching TRBD1. Germline CDR1 and CDR2: LNHDA and SQIVND (reference sequence). The CDR3 sequence is 17 residues long. V was clipped by 6 bases and J by 6 bases; unmatched bases: 14. The CDR3 loop is CASRVPGQGAKLDGYTF. The CDR3 DNA follows: TGTGCCAGTAGAGTACCGGGACAGGGGGCTAAATTGGATGGCTACACCTTC.

This chain uses TRBV3-1 (or the pseudogene TRBV3-2) with TRBJ1-1; possibly TRBD1 for D (5 bases). The CDR3 has 15 residues. Trimming removed 1 base from V and 11 bases from J, with 20 bases in between. Germline V lookup: CDR1 LGHDT, CDR2 YNNKEL (reference sequence). The CDR3 nucleotides read TGTGCCAGCAGCCAAGGGCCTTATCTCGGGACGGGGGCTTTCTTT. It codes for CASSQGPYLGTGAFF.

This clone occurred a few times. V is TRBV5-1 and J is TRBJ1-3; maybe TRBD1 (6 bases). V was cut by 8 bases and J by 4 bases, with 16 bases left in between. CDR1 is SGHRS and CDR2 is YFSETQ in the germline V gene. The CDR3 spans 14 residues. DNA for the CDR3: TGCGCCAGTACCGAGGGGGGCTCCGGAAACACCATATATTTT. Translation: CASTEGGSGNTIYF. The whole variable domain, filled in from reference TRBV5-1 and TRBJ1-3, reads KAGVTQTPRYLIKTRGQQVTLSCSPISGHRSVSWYQQTPGQGLQFLFEYFSETQRNKGNFPGRFSGRQFSNSRSEMNVSTLELGDSALYLCASTEGGSGNTIYFGEGSWLTVV.

This chain links TRBV11-3 with TRBJ2-2; 7 positions match TRBD1. The CDR3 is 14 amino acids. The ends lost 7 bases at V and 0 bases at J; junction bases unmatched: 2. Germline CDR1 SGHNT, CDR2 YENEEA. The CDR3 nucleotides are TGTGCCAGCACCGGGACAGCGAACACCGGGGAGCTGTTTTTT. Its translation is CASTGTANTGELFF.

The chain combines TRBV27 with TRBJ1-6, with 8 bases fitting TRBD1. The CDR3 is 14 residues long. V lost 5 bases to trimming and J lost 9 bases; unmatched junction nucleotides: 6. The germline CDR1 and CDR2 sequences are MNHEY and SMNVEV (reference sequence). The CDR3 reads CASSQDRGSSPLHF. CDR3 coding DNA: TGTGCCAGCAGTCAAGACAGGGGCAGTTCACCCCTCCACTTT.